This T cell receptor beta chain was retrieved from a study of response to subunit inactivated influenza vaccine. CDR3 length equals 15 residues. The V and J ends lost 5 bases and 6 bases, in that order; junction bases with no gene match: 11. In TCRdb, the RT-PCR reads were re-called with MiXCR into one record per CDR3 protein. Found here are just under 550,000 distinct CDR3 sequences, roughly a quarter of them singletons; the top ten hold approximately 2.9%. In addition, the sample was reused for a study of T cells expressing NK-cell markers. That work contributes: Researchers built TCR beta cDNA using 5'RACE template switching with UMIs.

The TCR was taken from a man aged 45-60 years who received an inactivated influenza vaccine. Specimen: CD4+ T cells sorted from PBMCs, collected approximately 12 days after vaccination. This sequence joins TRBV12-3 or TRBV12-4 and TRBJ2-7; 9 nucleotides line up with TRBD2. The chain's CDR3 is CASSLGAAGGFEQYF. CDR3 DNA sequence: TGTGCCAGCAGTCTTGGGGCAGCGGGGGGTTTCGAGCAGTACTTC.